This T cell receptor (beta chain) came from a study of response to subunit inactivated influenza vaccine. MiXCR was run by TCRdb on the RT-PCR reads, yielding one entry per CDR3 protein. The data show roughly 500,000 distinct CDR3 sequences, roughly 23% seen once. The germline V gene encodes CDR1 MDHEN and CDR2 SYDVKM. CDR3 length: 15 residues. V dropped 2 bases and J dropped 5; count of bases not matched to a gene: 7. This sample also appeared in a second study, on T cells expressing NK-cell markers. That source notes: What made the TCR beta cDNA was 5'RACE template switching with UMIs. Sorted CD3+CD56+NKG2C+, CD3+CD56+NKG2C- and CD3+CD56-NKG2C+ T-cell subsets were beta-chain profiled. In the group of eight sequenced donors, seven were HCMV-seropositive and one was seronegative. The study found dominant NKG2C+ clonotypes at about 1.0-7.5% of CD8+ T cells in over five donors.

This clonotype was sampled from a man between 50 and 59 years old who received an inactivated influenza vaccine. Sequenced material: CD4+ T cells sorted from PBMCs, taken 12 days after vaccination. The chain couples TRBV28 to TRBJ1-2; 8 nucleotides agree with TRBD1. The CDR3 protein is CASSLNPDRVYGYTF. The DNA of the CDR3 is TGTGCCAGCAGTTTAAACCCGGACAGGGTTTATGGCTACACCTTC.